The clone carrying this TCR beta chain was observed at least ten times. What it binds is not known. CDR1 is SQVTM, CDR2 ANQGSEA, per germline. V dropped 2 bases and J dropped 7 bases, with 6 bases sitting between them. CDR3 length: 10 residues. This entry belongs to a study of molecular identifiers for immune sequencing clone quantification. General study findings and limits: Detectable among approximately 1 million naive cells, according to reports, was Jurkat TCR RNA spiked in from one cell. Highly expanded clone sizes could be underestimated through barcode sharing by identical TCR molecules.

Previously described methods and listed TCR primers were used for bulk TCR libraries. TCRdb redid the calling of the PCR reads with MiXCR, one entry per CDR3 protein. The data contain hundreds of thousands of distinct CDR3 sequences, 20% to 25% of them singletons. The sorting of naive CD8 T cells used the CD8+CD4-CCR7+CD45RA+ phenotype. This TCR derives from a human donor in good health. Some libraries in this study had Jurkat cell RNA spiked in. Material for sequencing was naive CD8+ T cells from blood, with Jurkat cell RNA spiked in. Subset described: FACS-sorted CD8+CD4-CCR7+CD45RA+ naive T cells. This rearrangement joins TRBV29-1 to TRBJ2-7, with D possibly being TRBD1 (5 bases). Here the CDR3 reads CSVESGEQYF. In DNA, the CDR3 is TGCAGCGTTGAATCAGGGGAGCAGTACTTC.